This T cell receptor (beta chain) was identified in a study of shared clonotypes between healthy human individuals. Of note for this clone: Its antigen is not known.

Study-level results: Researchers sampled only blood; tissue repertoires likely differ. Four donors shared approximately 5% of their naive CD4 clonotypes.

Deep-level running was used for the assay. This table comes from immunoSEQ multiplex PCR, and its TCRdb copy is limited to in-frame clones, with some not included. The repertoire has some 2,500,000 clones, around 92% of them found once; the top ten carry around 0.35%. The CDR3 consists of 16 residues. The V gene end was trimmed by 8 bases and the J gene end by 2 bases; junction bases not matched to a gene: 6. Germline CDR1 is LNHDA and CDR2 is SQIVND (reference sequence). Material for sequencing was naive CD4+ T cells from PBMCs. As to subset: CD45RA+ positively selected. This receptor was identified in a man between 18 and 35 years old in good health. Some clones in this sample may be carry-over from other donors' samples. The V call is TRBV19, the J call TRBJ2-2; the match to TRBD2 covers 12 bases. The CDR3 spells CASARTSGINTGELFF. Written as DNA, the CDR3 is TGTGCCAGTGCGCGGACTAGCGGGATTAACACCGGGGAGCTGTTTTTT.